Listed here are 22 T cell receptor beta chains from one sample, sequenced in a study of blood T cells in healthy people across ages. Combining a sample-barcoded 5' primer with a J-beta primer mix, a second PCR ran for roughly 7 to 12 cycles. A single record per CDR3 protein comes from TCRdb applying MiXCR to the 5' RACE reads. The data hold about 810,000 distinct CDR3 sequences, with roughly 35% observed a single time. The sample comprised blood. The receptors stem from a man between 18 and 29 years old in good health.

This chain links TRBV11-2 with TRBJ1-4; D is unclear. V was trimmed by 3 bases and J by 5 bases, leaving 7 bases between them. The CDR3 sequence is 13 residues long. CDR1 and CDR2 (germline): SGHAT, FQNNGV. The CDR3 spells CASSLGENEKLFF. In nucleotides, the CDR3 is TGTGCCAGCAGCTTGGGAGAGAATGAAAAACTGTTTTTT.

This clonotype was seen a few times. This sequence joins TRBV19 and TRBJ2-1, with TRBD1 as a possible D gene (5 bases). The CDR3 contains 13 residues. With 5 bases removed from V and 9 bases from J, the gap between germline ends came to 14 bases. Germline V gene data show CDR1 as LNHDA and CDR2 as SQIVND (reference sequence). The CDR3: CASSLTVSREQFF. DNA for the CDR3: TGTGCCAGTAGTCTGACAGTCTCTCGTGAGCAGTTCTTC. Full variable domain (remainder filled in from reference TRBV19 and TRBJ2-1): DGGITQSPKYLFRKEGQNVTLSCEQNLNHDAMYWYRQDPGQGLRLIYYSQIVNDFQKGDIAEGYSVSREKKESFPLTVTSAQKNPTAFYLCASSLTVSREQFFGPGTRLTVL.

This clonotype appeared many times. This rearrangement joins TRBV20-1 to TRBJ2-5; no definite D call. Germline CDR1 DFQATT, CDR2 SNEGSKA (reference sequence). V was cut by 1 base and J by 9 bases, with 15 bases left in between. This CDR3 spans 13 amino acids. As DNA, the CDR3 is TGCAGTGCTAGAGGGCAGGCCCTCACGGCCCAGTACTTC. Translation gives CSARGQALTAQYF.

The chain carries TRBV20-1 and TRBJ1-5, with a possible D match to TRBD1 (6 bases). The germline gives CDR1 DFQATT, CDR2 SNEGSKA (reference sequence). Trimming stripped 6 bases from V and 6 bases from J, with 18 bases between. The CDR3 runs 14 residues. The CDR3 nucleotides are TGCAGTGCCCCCCGGACTGGGGGCATTCAGCCCCAGCATTTT. Its translation: CSAPRTGGIQPQHF.

The chain links TRBV21-1 to TRBJ2-3; TRBD1 is the table's D call, not checked against the DNA. TRBV21-1 is marked as a pseudogene. The CDR3 length is 15 residues. CDR3 sequence (DNA): TGTGCCAGCAGCCCCGGGGCCGGGCCCACAGATACGCAGTATTTT. The encoded protein is CASSPGAGPTDTQYF.

J is TRBJ1-6 and V is TRBV9; 7 nucleotides match TRBD1. The CDR3 covers 18 residues. Germline-derived CDR1 and CDR2 are SGDLS and YYNGEE. Unmatched junction bases numbered 15, after V lost 3 bases and J lost 6 bases. CDR3 in DNA: TGTGCCAGCAGCGCGCGGGGAGAATGGGACAGCCGTAATTCACCCCTCCACTTT. Translated: CASSARGEWDSRNSPLHF.

The rearrangement uses TRBV20-1 and TRBJ2-5, with D possibly called TRBD1 or TRBD2 (5 bases each). CDR1 and CDR2 (germline): DFQATT, SNEGSKA (reference sequence). The ends were cut back, 6 bases at V and 11 bases at J, with 28 bases in the middle. This CDR3 comprises 15 residues. Here the CDR3 reads CSAQSGPTNHNEQYF. The DNA for the CDR3 is TGCAGTGCCCAATCGGGGCCCACGAATCACAATGAGCAGTACTTC.

For this clonotype: A much larger clone sits a single nucleotide away, making a read error possible. The rearrangement links TRBV27 to TRBJ2-1, with 14 bases fitting TRBD2. Looked up from germline, CDR1 is MNHEY and CDR2 is SMNVEV (reference sequence). The CDR3 runs to 16 residues. The V gene end was trimmed by 4 bases and the J gene end by 13 bases; junction bases not matched to a gene: 12. The CDR3 DNA follows: TGTGCCAGCAGTTCCCGGACTAGCGGGGGGATAGAGACCCAGTTCTTC. Translation: CASSSRTSGGIETQFF.

This clonotype appeared a few times. The V and J genes are TRBV20-1 and TRBJ2-6; 7 bases map to TRBD2. The length of the CDR3 is 18 residues. Trimming took 0 bases from V and 0 from J; bases not matched to a gene: 8. Germline V gives CDR1 DFQATT, CDR2 SNEGSKA (reference sequence). This CDR3 reads CSARDLPGGSSGANVLTF. CDR3 DNA: TGCAGTGCTAGAGATCTCCCGGGGGGAAGCTCTGGGGCCAACGTCCTGACTTTC.

The V call is TRBV12-3 or TRBV12-4, the J call TRBJ2-4, with 8 positions matching TRBD1. The better agreement between TRBJ2-7 and the DNA end casts doubt on the J call. The CDR3 totals 14 residues. The CDR3 DNA sequence: TGTGCCAGCAGTTCACGGACAGGGAGTTCCGAGCAGTACTTC. It yields the protein CASSSRTGSSEQYF.

The chain is built from TRBV7-8 and TRBJ1-1; 8 bases are a match to TRBD1. Germline loops: CDR1 SGHVS, CDR2 FQNEAQ. This CDR3 has 13 residues. The V segment lost 5 bases and the J segment 11 bases; nucleotides outside the gene matches: 10. As DNA, the CDR3 is TGTGCCAGCAGCCCCGGACAGGGTAGTTTGGCTTTCTTT. It encodes CASSPGQGSLAFF.

The chain combines TRBV12-3 or TRBV12-4 with TRBJ1-2; 7 bases agree with TRBD1. Trimming cost V 6 bases and J 0 bases; bases outside gene matches: 10. The CDR3 spans 16 residues. CDR3 loop: CASRRSGTVPNYGYTF. The CDR3 region has the DNA TGTGCCAGCAGGCGATCCGGGACAGTGCCTAACTATGGCTACACCTTC.

This clonotype was detected only a few times. The V and J genes are TRBV20-1 and TRBJ2-2, with D possibly being TRBD1 (5 bases). CDR1 DFQATT and CDR2 SNEGSKA come from the germline V gene (reference sequence). The V and J ends lost 6 bases and 0 bases respectively, with 8 bases between them. CDR3 length: 13 amino acids. CDR3 DNA sequence: TGCAGTGCGACAGTTTCGAACACCGGGGAGCTGTTTTTT. Translation: CSATVSNTGELFF.

This clonotype has just a few counts. The rearrangement joins TRBV5-4 to TRBJ2-5; TRBD2 matches at 9 bases. The CDR3 consists of 15 residues. Germline CDR1 and CDR2: SGHNT and YYREEE (reference sequence). V was pared by 2 bases and J by 11 bases, with 13 bases of the junction left unmatched. CDR3 sequence (DNA): TGTGCCAGCAGCTTTCGCGGGGGGGCCATTAATGAGCAGTACTTC. Residues: CASSFRGGAINEQYF.

This clonotype showed up just a few times. The rearrangement links TRBV7-2 to TRBJ1-1; D ambiguous. Germline loops: CDR1 SGHTA, CDR2 FQGNSA. This CDR3 is built from 12 residues. With 2 bases removed from V and 12 bases from J, the gap between germline ends came to 13 bases. CDR3 coding DNA: TGTGCCAGCAGCTTACCAGGAGTGATGTCTTTCTTT. Amino acid sequence: CASSLPGVMSFF.

V is TRBV27 and J is TRBJ1-2, with D possibly being TRBD1 (6 bases). V lost 6 bases to trimming and J lost 1 base, with 15 bases between them. CDR3 length: 15 residues. Germline V lookup: CDR1 MNHEY, CDR2 SMNVEV (reference sequence). The CDR3 loop reads CASRKDRNNNYGYTF. DNA for the CDR3: TGTGCCAGCAGAAAAGACAGGAACAATAACTATGGCTACACCTTC.

This rearrangement joins TRBV20-1 to TRBJ2-1, with 9 bases fitting TRBD2. This CDR3 contains 14 residues. Germline V gene lookup returns CDR1 DFQATT and CDR2 SNEGSKA (reference sequence). J gave up 5 bases and V 6 bases, and 8 bases lay outside the gene matches. CDR3: CSATRLAADNEQFF. The CDR3 DNA reads TGCAGTGCCACTCGACTAGCGGCGGACAATGAGCAGTTCTTC.

This sequence joins TRBV10-3 and TRBJ2-1, with 9 bases aligning to TRBD2. The CDR3 is 16 amino acids. Looked up from germline, CDR1 is ENHRY and CDR2 is SYGVKD. V shed 0 bases, J shed 3 bases, and the junction held 3 bases outside the gene matches. The CDR3 DNA follows: TGTGCCATCAGTGAGTCCGTGACTAGCGGCTACAATGAGCAGTTCTTC. It translates to CAISESVTSGYNEQFF.

J is TRBJ1-4 and V is TRBV7-8, with 7 bases lining up with TRBD1. Looked up from germline, CDR1 is SGHVS and CDR2 is FQNEAQ. The CDR3 sequence is 15 residues long. V shed 7 bases and J 4 bases; nucleotides not matched to a gene: 9. The CDR3 reads CASTQPGDSNEKLFF. In DNA form, the CDR3 reads TGTGCCAGCACACAACCTGGGGACAGTAATGAAAAACTGTTTTTT. The whole variable domain, filled in from reference TRBV7-8 and TRBJ1-4, reads GAGVSQSPRYKVAKRGQDVALRCDPISGHVSLFWYQQALGQGPEFLTYFQNEAQLDKSGLPSDRFFAERPEGSVSTLKIQRTQQEDSAVYLCASTQPGDSNEKLFFGSGTQLSVL.

The chain carries TRBV29-1 and TRBJ2-3; 9 bases agree with TRBD1. The CDR3 contains 12 residues. Germline V lookup: CDR1 SQVTM, CDR2 ANQGSEA. Unmatched junction bases numbered 5, after V lost 7 bases and J lost 6 bases. Here the CDR3 DNA reads TGCAGCGGCCGGACAGGGGAGGATACGCAGTATTTT. This gives the protein CSGRTGEDTQYF.

The V call is TRBV15, the J call TRBJ2-3; D is undetermined. Trimming took off 2 bases at V and 2 bases at J, with 11 bases between the two ends. The CDR3 consists of 15 residues. The germline gives CDR1 LNHNV, CDR2 YYDKDF (reference sequence). The CDR3 sequence is CATSRFRTNTDTQYF. The CDR3 coding sequence is TGTGCCACCAGCAGATTCCGGACCAACACAGATACGCAGTATTTT.

This clonotype has a handful of counts. CDR3: CASSQDTWGQETQYF. The CDR3 nucleotides read TGCGCCAGCAGCCAAGACACGTGGGGCCAAGAGACCCAGTACTTC. The J gene is TRBJ2-5, the V gene TRBV4-1, with D unclear. V shed 0 bases and J shed 1 base, with 9 bases lying between them. The CDR3 has 15 amino acids. The germline CDR1 and CDR2 sequences are MGHRA and YSYEKL.